The 8 T cell receptor beta chains given below trace back to one sample, sequenced in a study of beta chain features in type 1 diabetes. Study-wide findings and caveats: People with Type 1 diabetes carried modestly yet significantly shorter TCRB CDR3s in all four CD4+ subsets.

The investigators reverse transcribed all of the isolated RNA, so they sequenced expressed TCRB transcripts. Generated by immunoSEQ multiplex PCR, the TCRdb table keeps only in-frame clones and is missing some. This sample has roughly 730,000 clones; 13% occur once, and the top ten carry approximately 0.022%. What these receptors recognize is not known. The sample taken for sequencing was naive CD4+ T cells from blood. The receptors stem from a man aged 18 to 30 with type 1 diabetes.

The chain recombines TRBV14 with TRBJ2-7; D not certain. V was clipped by 4 bases and J by 6 bases, with 13 bases between them. This CDR3 is built from 13 residues. Per the germline V gene, CDR1 is SGHDN and CDR2 is FVKESK. CDR3 sequence reads: CASSPRFFGEQYF. CDR3 in DNA: TGTGCCAGCAGCCCGAGATTTTTTGGCGAGCAGTACTTC. Together with reference TRBV14 and TRBJ2-7, the CDR3 gives the full variable domain: EAGVTQFPSHSVIEKGQTVTLRCDPISGHDNLYWYRRVMGKEIKFLLHFVKESKQDESGMPNNRFLAERTGGTYSTLKVQPAELEDSGVYFCASSPRFFGEQYFGPGTRLTVT.

This clone was recorded a few times. The V call is TRBV7-9, the J call TRBJ2-5; 7 bases map to TRBD2. J lost 9 bases, V lost 5 bases, and 9 bases had no gene match. Germline CDR1 SEHNR, CDR2 FQNEAQ (reference sequence). This CDR3 comprises 13 residues. CDR3 coding DNA: TGTGCCAGCAGCCCGGGACCGGCGGGGGCCCAGTACTTC. Translated, it gives CASSPGPAGAQYF.

This clone was counted a few times. The chain combines TRBV7-2 with TRBJ2-1; D is possibly TRBD2 (6 bases). CDR1 SGHTA and CDR2 FQGNSA come from the germline V gene. CDR3 size: 14 residues. Trimming took 3 bases from V and 7 from J, leaving 13 bases between them. CDR3 sequence: CASSFGLSWNEQFF. CDR3 nucleotides: TGTGCCAGCAGCTTCGGACTATCTTGGAATGAGCAGTTCTTC.

The sample holds a few counts of this clone. This rearrangement joins TRBV7-9 to TRBJ2-5; D gene uncertain. The CDR3 runs to 10 residues. Germline V gene lookup returns CDR1 SEHNR and CDR2 FQNEAQ (reference sequence). V was clipped by 8 bases and J by 3 bases, with 4 bases between them. Written as DNA, the CDR3 is TGTGCCAGCGGGGAAGAGACCCAGTACTTC. Translated: CASGEETQYF.

The chain joins TRBV5-8 to TRBJ1-1, with D tentatively TRBD1 (5 bases). The CDR3 consists of 14 residues. Germline V gene data show CDR1 as SGHTS and CDR2 as YDEGEE. V was clipped by 1 base and J by 4 bases, with 11 bases between them. In DNA, the CDR3 is TGTGCCAGCAGCTTGCAGGGAGGGGTCACTGAAGCTTTCTTT. Translating it yields CASSLQGGVTEAFF.

Here the CDR3 reads CAWSPQGSGAQYF. The CDR3 nucleotides are TGTGCCTGGAGTCCTCAGGGGTCCGGGGCCCAGTACTTC. The chain recombines TRBV30 with TRBJ2-5, with a tentative D call TRBD1 (6 bases). Germline V gene data show CDR1 as GTSNPN and CDR2 as SVGIG (reference sequence). This CDR3 spans 13 amino acids. V lost 2 bases, J lost 9 bases, and 16 bases lay in between. The full variable domain, rest sourced from reference TRBV30 and TRBJ2-5, is SQTIHQWPATLVQPVGSPLSLECTVEGTSNPNLYWYRQAAGRGLQLLFYSVGIGQISSEVPQNLSASRPQDRQFILSSKKLLLSDSGFYLCAWSPQGSGAQYFGPGTRLLVL.

This sequence joins TRBV19 and TRBJ2-5; no definite D call. The CDR3 consists of 13 residues. Germline assignment: CDR1 LNHDA and CDR2 SQIVND (reference sequence). V shed 5 bases and J shed 1 base, with 8 bases lying between them. The CDR3 bases are TGTGCCAGTAGTTCGACGGTCCAAGAGACCCAGTACTTC. The encoded protein is CASSSTVQETQYF.

This clone has more than one count but fewer than ten. The rearrangement links TRBV5-5 to TRBJ1-1, with D uncertain. CDR3 length: 14 residues. V lost 1 base and J lost 0, with 7 bases in between. The germline V gene has CDR1 SGHKS and CDR2 YYEKEE (reference sequence). CDR3 loop: CASSLTVLNTEAFF. In DNA, the CDR3 is TGTGCCAGCAGCTTGACAGTACTGAACACTGAAGCTTTCTTT.